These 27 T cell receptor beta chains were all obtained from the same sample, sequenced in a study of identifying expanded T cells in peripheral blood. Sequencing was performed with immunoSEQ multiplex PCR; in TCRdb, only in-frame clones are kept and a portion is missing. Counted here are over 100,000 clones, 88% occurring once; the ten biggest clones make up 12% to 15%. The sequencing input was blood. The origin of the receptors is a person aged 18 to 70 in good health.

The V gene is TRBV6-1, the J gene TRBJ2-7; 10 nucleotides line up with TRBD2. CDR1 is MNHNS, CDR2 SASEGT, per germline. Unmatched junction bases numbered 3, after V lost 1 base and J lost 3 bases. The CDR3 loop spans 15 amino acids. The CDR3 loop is CASSEEASGGYEQYF. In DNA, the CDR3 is TGTGCCAGCAGTGAAGAGGCTAGCGGGGGCTACGAGCAGTACTTC.

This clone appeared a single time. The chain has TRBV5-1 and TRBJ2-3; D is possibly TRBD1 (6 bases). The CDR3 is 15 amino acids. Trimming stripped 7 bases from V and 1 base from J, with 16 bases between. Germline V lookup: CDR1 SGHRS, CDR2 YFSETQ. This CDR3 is CASQQQGFGTDTQYF. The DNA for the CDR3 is TGCGCCAGCCAACAACAGGGTTTCGGCACAGATACGCAGTATTTT.

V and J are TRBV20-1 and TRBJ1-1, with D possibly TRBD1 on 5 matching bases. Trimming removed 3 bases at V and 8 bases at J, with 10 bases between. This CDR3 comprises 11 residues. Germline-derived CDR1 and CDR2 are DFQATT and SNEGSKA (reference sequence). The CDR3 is CSASGAYEAFF. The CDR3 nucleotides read TGCAGTGCTAGTGGGGCATACGAAGCTTTCTTT.

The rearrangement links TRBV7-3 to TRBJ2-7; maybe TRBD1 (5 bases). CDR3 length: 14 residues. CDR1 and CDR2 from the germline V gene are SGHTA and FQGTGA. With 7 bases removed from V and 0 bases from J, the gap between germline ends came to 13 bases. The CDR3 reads CASTLPGLSYEQYF. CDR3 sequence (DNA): TGTGCCAGCACCCTCCCAGGGCTCTCCTACGAGCAGTACTTC.

CDR3 bases: TGCGCCAGCAGCTTGGTGGGGGACAGGGTCTTGGCCCAGTACTTC. As protein: CASSLVGDRVLAQYF. The rearrangement links TRBV5-1 to TRBJ2-5, with TRBD1 matching 9 bases. The CDR3 runs to 15 residues. Per the germline V gene, CDR1 is SGHRS and CDR2 is YFSETQ. V was pared by 0 bases and J by 9 bases, with 9 bases of the junction left unmatched.

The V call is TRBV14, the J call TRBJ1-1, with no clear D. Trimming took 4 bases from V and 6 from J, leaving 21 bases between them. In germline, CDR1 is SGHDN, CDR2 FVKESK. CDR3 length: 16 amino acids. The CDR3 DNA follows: TGTGCCAGCAGCCTACCCTTGGGTCTAGGGTTATCTGAAGCTTTCTTT. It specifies CASSLPLGLGLSEAFF.

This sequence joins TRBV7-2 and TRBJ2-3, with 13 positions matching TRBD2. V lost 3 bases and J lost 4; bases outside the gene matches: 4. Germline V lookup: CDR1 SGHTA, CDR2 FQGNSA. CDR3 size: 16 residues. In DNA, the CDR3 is TGTGCCAGCAGCTTGAGACTAGCGGGGGGCCCAGATACGCAGTATTTT. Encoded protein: CASSLRLAGGPDTQYF.

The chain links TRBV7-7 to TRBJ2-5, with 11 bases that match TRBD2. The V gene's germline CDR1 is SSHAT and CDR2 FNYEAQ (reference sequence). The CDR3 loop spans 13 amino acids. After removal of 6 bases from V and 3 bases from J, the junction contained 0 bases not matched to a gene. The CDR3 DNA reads TGTGCCAGCAGACTAGCGGGGGAAGAGACCCAGTACTTC. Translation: CASRLAGEETQYF.

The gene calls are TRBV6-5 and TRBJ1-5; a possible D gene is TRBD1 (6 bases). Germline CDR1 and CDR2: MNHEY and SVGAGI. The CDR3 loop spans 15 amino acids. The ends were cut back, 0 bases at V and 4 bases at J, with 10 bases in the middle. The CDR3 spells CASSYSVDRNQPQHF. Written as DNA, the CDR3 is TGTGCCAGCAGTTACTCGGTGGACAGAAATCAGCCCCAGCATTTT.

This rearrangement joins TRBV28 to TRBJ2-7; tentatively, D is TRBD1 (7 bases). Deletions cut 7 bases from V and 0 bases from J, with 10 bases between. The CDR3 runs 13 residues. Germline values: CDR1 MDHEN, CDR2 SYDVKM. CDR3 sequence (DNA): TGTGCCAGCACCAGGGGGGACTCCTACGAGCAGTACTTC. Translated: CASTRGDSYEQYF.

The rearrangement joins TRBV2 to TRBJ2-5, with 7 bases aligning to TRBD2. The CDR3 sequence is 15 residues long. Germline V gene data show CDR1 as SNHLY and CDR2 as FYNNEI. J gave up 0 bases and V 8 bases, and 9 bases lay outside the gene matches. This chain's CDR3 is CASQYRRGNQETQYF. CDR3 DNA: TGTGCCAGCCAATACCGGCGGGGGAACCAAGAGACCCAGTACTTC.

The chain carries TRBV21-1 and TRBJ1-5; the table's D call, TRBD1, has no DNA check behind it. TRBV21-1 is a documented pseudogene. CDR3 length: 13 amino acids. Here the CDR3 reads CASSPGCNQPQHF. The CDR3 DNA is TGTGCCAGCAGTCCAGGGTGCAATCAGCCCCAGCATTTT.

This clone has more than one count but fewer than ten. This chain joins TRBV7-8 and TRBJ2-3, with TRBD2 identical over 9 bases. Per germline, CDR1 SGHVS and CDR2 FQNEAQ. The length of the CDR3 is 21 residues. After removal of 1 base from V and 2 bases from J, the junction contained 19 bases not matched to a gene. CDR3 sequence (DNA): TGTGCCAGCAGCTTAGAATTTGGGCTAGCGGGGACTACTTATTCCACAGATACGCAGTATTTT. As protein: CASSLEFGLAGTTYSTDTQYF.

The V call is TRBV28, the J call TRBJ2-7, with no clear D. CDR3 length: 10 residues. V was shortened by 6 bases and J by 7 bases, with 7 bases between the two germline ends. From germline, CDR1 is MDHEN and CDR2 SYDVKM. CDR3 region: CASRGIEQYF. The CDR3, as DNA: TGTGCCAGCAGGGGAATTGAGCAGTACTTC.

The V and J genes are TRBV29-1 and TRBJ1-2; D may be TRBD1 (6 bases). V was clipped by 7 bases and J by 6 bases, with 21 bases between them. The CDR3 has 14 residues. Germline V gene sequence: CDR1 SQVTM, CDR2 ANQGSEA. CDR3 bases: TGCAGCGGAAAAGGGGGGCGGGGAACGGATGGCTACACCTTC. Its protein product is CSGKGGRGTDGYTF.

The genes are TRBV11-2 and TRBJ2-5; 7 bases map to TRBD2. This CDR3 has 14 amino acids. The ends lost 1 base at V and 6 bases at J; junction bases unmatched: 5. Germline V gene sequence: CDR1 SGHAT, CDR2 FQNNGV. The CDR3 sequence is CASSLVAGAQTQYF. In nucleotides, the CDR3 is TGTGCCAGCAGCTTAGTTGCGGGAGCTCAGACCCAGTACTTC. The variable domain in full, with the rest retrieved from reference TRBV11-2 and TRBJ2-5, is EAGVAQSPRYKIIEKRQSVAFWCNPISGHATLYWYQQILGQGPKLLIQFQNNGVVDDSQLPKDRFSAERLKGVDSTLKIQPAKLEDSAVYLCASSLVAGAQTQYFGPGTRLLVL.

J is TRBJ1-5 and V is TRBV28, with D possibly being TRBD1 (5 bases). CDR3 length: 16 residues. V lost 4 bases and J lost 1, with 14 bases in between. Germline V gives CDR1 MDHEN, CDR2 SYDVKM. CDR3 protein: CASSSPGRGSNQPQHF. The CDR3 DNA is TGTGCCAGCAGTTCGCCGGGACGGGGGAGCAATCAGCCCCAGCATTTT.

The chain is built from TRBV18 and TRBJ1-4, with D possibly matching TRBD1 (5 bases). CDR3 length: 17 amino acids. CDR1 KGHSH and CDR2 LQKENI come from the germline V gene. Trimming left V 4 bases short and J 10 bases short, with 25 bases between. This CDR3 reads CASSLAMVGDQSGKLFF. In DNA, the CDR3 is TGTGCCAGCTCACTCGCCATGGTAGGGGACCAAAGCGGAAAACTGTTTTTT.

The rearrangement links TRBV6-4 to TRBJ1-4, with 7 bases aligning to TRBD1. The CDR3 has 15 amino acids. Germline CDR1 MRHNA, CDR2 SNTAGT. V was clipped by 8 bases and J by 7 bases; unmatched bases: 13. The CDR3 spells CASGTTGIRSEKLFF. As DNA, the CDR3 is TGTGCCAGCGGTACGACAGGGATCAGGTCTGAAAAACTGTTTTTT.

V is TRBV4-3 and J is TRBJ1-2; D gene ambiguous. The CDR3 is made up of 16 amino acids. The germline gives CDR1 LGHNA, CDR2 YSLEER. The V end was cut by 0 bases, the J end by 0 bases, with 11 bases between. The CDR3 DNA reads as TGCGCCAGCAGCCAAGAGTTGGCCGGGGCTAACTATGGCTACACCTTC. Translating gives CASSQELAGANYGYTF.

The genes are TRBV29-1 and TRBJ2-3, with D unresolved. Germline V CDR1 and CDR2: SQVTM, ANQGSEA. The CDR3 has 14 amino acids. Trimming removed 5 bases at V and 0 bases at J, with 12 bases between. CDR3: CSVRTDTSTDTQYF. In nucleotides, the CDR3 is TGCAGCGTTCGGACGGATACTAGCACAGATACGCAGTATTTT.

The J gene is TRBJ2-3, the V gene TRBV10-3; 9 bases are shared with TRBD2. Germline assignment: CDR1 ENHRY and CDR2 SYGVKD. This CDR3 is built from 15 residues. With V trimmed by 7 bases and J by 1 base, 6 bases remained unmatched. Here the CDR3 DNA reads TGTGCCATCAACGACCGGACTAGCGGCACAGATACGCAGTATTTT. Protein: CAINDRTSGTDTQYF.

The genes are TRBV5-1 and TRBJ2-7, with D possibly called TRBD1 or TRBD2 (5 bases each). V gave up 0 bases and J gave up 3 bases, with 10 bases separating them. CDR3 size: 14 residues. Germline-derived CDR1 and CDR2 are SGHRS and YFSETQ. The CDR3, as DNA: TGCGCCAGCAGCTTGGGTGGGGGTGGCTACGAGCAGTACTTC. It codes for CASSLGGGGYEQYF.

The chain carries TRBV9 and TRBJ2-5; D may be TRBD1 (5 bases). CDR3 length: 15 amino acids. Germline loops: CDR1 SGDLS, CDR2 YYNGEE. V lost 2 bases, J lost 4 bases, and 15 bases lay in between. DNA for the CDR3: TGTGCCAGCAGCGTCGGACATAGGGGTATAGAGACCCAGTACTTC. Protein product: CASSVGHRGIETQYF.

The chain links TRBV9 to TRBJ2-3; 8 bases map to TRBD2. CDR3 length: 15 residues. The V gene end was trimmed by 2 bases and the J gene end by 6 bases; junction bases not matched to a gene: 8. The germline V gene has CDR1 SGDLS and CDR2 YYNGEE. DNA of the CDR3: TGTGCCAGCAGCGTTCGCCCGGGAGGGCCGGATACGCAGTATTTT. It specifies CASSVRPGGPDTQYF.

CDR3 loop: CATRGALGSYEQYF. For the CDR3, the DNA is TGTGCCACGCGGGGGGCATTAGGATCCTACGAGCAGTACTTC. The chain is built from TRBV15 and TRBJ2-7; 8 nucleotides align to TRBD2. The V gene end was trimmed by 9 bases and the J gene end by 1 base; junction bases not matched to a gene: 8. The CDR3 totals 14 residues. Germline assignment: CDR1 LNHNV and CDR2 YYDKDF (reference sequence).

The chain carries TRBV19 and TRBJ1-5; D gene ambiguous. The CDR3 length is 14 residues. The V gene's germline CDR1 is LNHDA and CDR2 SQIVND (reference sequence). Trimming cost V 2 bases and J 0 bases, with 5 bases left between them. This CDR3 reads CASSIHYSNQPQHF. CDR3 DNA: TGTGCCAGTAGTATACATTATAGCAATCAGCCCCAGCATTTT.